The 21 T cell receptor beta chains presented below share a single source sample, sequenced in a study of T cell repertoires in cytomegalovirus infection. TCRdb independently ran MiXCR on the reads; one entry per CDR3 protein. Of around 230,000 distinct CDR3 sequences detected, approximately 7% appear once; the ten largest clones hold roughly 6%. Sequencing was performed on PBMCs. The receptors here all came from a human donor in good health (CMV status not recorded). Some clones in this sample may be carry-over from other donors' samples.

This clonotype appeared many times. The chain recombines TRBV15 with TRBJ1-1; D remains unclear. Trimming pared 8 bases from V and 0 bases from J, leaving 13 bases between. Germline-derived CDR1 and CDR2 are LNHNV and YYDKDF (reference sequence). This CDR3 comprises 14 residues. The CDR3 DNA reads TGTGCCACCCAGACGGCACGGATGAACACTGAAGCTTTCTTT. It specifies CATQTARMNTEAFF.

Comments on this clonotype: A much larger clone differs from this one at a single base, so this may be a read error. The chain uses TRBV30 and TRBJ2-2; no definite D call. Trimming removed 5 bases from V and 2 bases from J, with 9 bases in between. Germline V lookup: CDR1 GTSNPN, CDR2 SVGIG (reference sequence). The CDR3 totals 13 residues. The CDR3 bases are TGTGCCTGGGGTCCCCTCAACACCGGGGAGCTGTTTTTT. It translates to CAWGPLNTGELFF.

This clonotype was recorded at least ten times. V usage is TRBV6-2 or TRBV6-3 and J usage is TRBJ1-5, with D possibly TRBD1 on 6 matching bases. The germline V gene has CDR1 MNHEY and CDR2 SVGEGT. The CDR3 length is 15 residues. With 6 bases removed from V and 1 base from J, the gap between germline ends came to 13 bases. The CDR3 region has the DNA TGTGCCAGCAGATACCGCGGACAGAGCAATCAGCCCCAGCATTTT. As protein: CASRYRGQSNQPQHF.

This clonotype was counted many times. This chain links TRBV7-9 with TRBJ1-5; D is perhaps TRBD1 (5 bases). CDR3 length: 12 residues. Germline loops: CDR1 SEHNR, CDR2 FQNEAQ (reference sequence). Trimming removed 5 bases from V and 5 bases from J, with 7 bases in between. The CDR3 DNA is TGTGCCAGCAGCCCGGGGGATCAGCCCCAGCATTTT. Translating gives CASSPGDQPQHF.

This clonotype showed up many times. V usage is TRBV20-1 and J usage is TRBJ1-5; D call uncertain. The germline V gene has CDR1 DFQATT and CDR2 SNEGSKA (reference sequence). The CDR3 is 15 amino acids. Trimming stripped 6 bases from V and 1 base from J, with 16 bases between. Here the CDR3 DNA reads TGCAGTGCAGACTCCGGATGGGGAAGCAATCAGCCCCAGCATTTT. Its translation: CSADSGWGSNQPQHF.

This clonotype was seen many times. The chain combines TRBV12-3 or TRBV12-4 with TRBJ1-1, with D possibly being TRBD1 (6 bases). The CDR3 totals 19 residues. V was clipped by 4 bases and J by 3 bases, with 27 bases between them. CDR3 sequence (DNA): TGTGCCAGCAGTTCAGGGGCCATTGCTTTTCGGTCGCGGGACACTGAAGCTTTCTTT. This gives the protein CASSSGAIAFRSRDTEAFF.

This clonotype has ten or more counts. The J gene is TRBJ1-1, the V gene TRBV7-2; 8 bases align to TRBD1. The V segment lost 3 bases and the J segment 5 bases; nucleotides outside the gene matches: 5. Per the germline V gene, CDR1 is SGHTA and CDR2 is FQGNSA. The CDR3 has 14 residues. CDR3 region: CASSFTGGITEAFF. The DNA for the CDR3 is TGTGCCAGCAGCTTTACAGGGGGTATTACTGAAGCTTTCTTT.

This clonotype was counted at least ten times. This chain links TRBV20-1 with TRBJ2-1; weak D call: TRBD2 (5 bases). The germline V and J ends were trimmed by 6 bases and 1 base, with 13 bases remaining between them. The germline CDR1 and CDR2 sequences are DFQATT and SNEGSKA (reference sequence). The CDR3 runs to 14 residues. For the CDR3, the DNA is TGCAGTGCCAACGGAGGCGGTTCCTACAATGAGCAGTTCTTC. It codes for CSANGGGSYNEQFF.

This clonotype was detected many times. V is TRBV19 and J is TRBJ1-1; D may be TRBD1 (5 bases). Germline loops: CDR1 LNHDA, CDR2 SQIVND (reference sequence). The V end was cut by 1 base, the J end by 4 bases, with 13 bases between. This CDR3 has 15 residues. CDR3 sequence: CASSIAPRRGTEAFF. The DNA for the CDR3 is TGTGCCAGTAGTATAGCCCCCCGGAGGGGCACTGAAGCTTTCTTT.

J is TRBJ2-1 and V is TRBV27; the D gene is possibly TRBD2 (5 bases). This CDR3 contains 17 residues. The germline V and J ends were trimmed by 2 bases and 4 bases, with 18 bases remaining between them. The V gene's germline CDR1 is MNHEY and CDR2 SMNVEV (reference sequence). CDR3 nucleotides: TGTGCCAGCAGTTTACGACCTGAGGGAAAGCCTTACAATGAGCAGTTCTTC. As protein: CASSLRPEGKPYNEQFF.

At least ten counts were recorded for this clonotype. This sequence joins TRBV29-1 and TRBJ2-1; D is possibly TRBD2 (7 bases). Per the germline V gene, CDR1 is SQVTM and CDR2 is ANQGSEA. V was clipped by 8 bases and J by 1 base, with 15 bases between them. This CDR3 is built from 14 residues. As DNA, the CDR3 is TGCAGCTTGGTGGGGGGGGCTTCCTACAATGAGCAGTTCTTC. As protein: CSLVGGASYNEQFF.

This clonotype was picked up many times. This sequence may be a read error, since a much larger clone differs from it by one base. DNA of the CDR3: TGTGCCAGCAGCTCCAACTACGAGCAGTACTTC. Protein product: CASSSNYEQYF. The chain uses TRBV11-2 and TRBJ2-7; D is ambiguous. CDR3 length equals 11 residues. Trimming removed 4 bases from V and 3 bases from J, with 4 bases in between. Per the germline V gene, CDR1 is SGHAT and CDR2 is FQNNGV. The whole variable domain, filled in from reference TRBV11-2 and TRBJ2-7, reads EAGVAQSPRYKIIEKRQSVAFWCNPISGHATLYWYQQILGQGPKLLIQFQNNGVVDDSQLPKDRFSAERLKGVDSTLKIQPAKLEDSAVYLCASSSNYEQYFGPGTRLTVT.

The sample holds a few counts of this clonotype. The chain couples TRBV4-3 to TRBJ2-2, with D unclear. The CDR3 runs 14 residues. Germline CDR1 LGHNA, CDR2 YSLEER. Trimming stripped 0 bases from V and 8 bases from J, with 10 bases between. The CDR3 region has the DNA TGCGCCAGCAGCCAAGACCCACGAAGAGGGGAGCTGTTTTTT. Protein sequence: CASSQDPRRGELFF.

The sample holds many counts of this clonotype. The chain employs TRBV2 and TRBJ1-6; possible D gene TRBD1, 5 bases. V was clipped by 6 bases and J by 8 bases, with 14 bases between them. Germline CDR1 reads SNHLY; CDR2 reads FYNNEI. The CDR3 has 14 residues. The CDR3 reads CASRADSGYSPLHF. DNA of the CDR3: TGTGCCAGCAGAGCCGACAGCGGATATTCACCCCTCCACTTT.

This clonotype was counted many times. This chain links TRBV19 with TRBJ2-1; D call uncertain. The CDR3 totals 13 residues. V shed 6 bases and J shed 4 bases, with 10 bases lying between them. The germline CDR1 and CDR2 sequences are LNHDA and SQIVND (reference sequence). The CDR3 sequence: CASSSRAYNEQFF. CDR3 in DNA: TGTGCCAGTAGCAGCCGGGCTTACAATGAGCAGTTCTTC.

At least ten counts were recorded for this clonotype. V is TRBV5-5 and J is TRBJ2-7, with D perhaps TRBD1 (6 bases). Germline assignment: CDR1 SGHKS and CDR2 YYEKEE (reference sequence). Trimming shortened V by 0 bases and J by 5 bases, and 15 bases separated the two germline ends. This CDR3 comprises 15 residues. CDR3 region: CASSLETGKRDEQYF. The CDR3 nucleotides read TGTGCCAGCAGCTTGGAAACAGGGAAAAGGGACGAGCAGTACTTC. The complete variable domain, with remaining parts taken from reference TRBV5-5 and TRBJ2-7, reads DAGVTQSPTHLIKTRGQQVTLRCSPISGHKSVSWYQQVLGQGPQFIFQYYEKEERGRGNFPDRFSARQFPNYSSELNVNALLLGDSALYLCASSLETGKRDEQYFGPGTRLTVT.

In this sample, this clonotype turned up many times. The rearrangement joins TRBV4-3 to TRBJ1-2; 10 positions match TRBD1. The CDR3 length is 17 residues. V was pared by 0 bases and J by 5 bases, with 9 bases of the junction left unmatched. Germline CDR1 LGHNA, CDR2 YSLEER. CDR3 sequence: CASSQDGTGATSYGYTF. In nucleotides, the CDR3 is TGCGCCAGCAGCCAAGACGGGACAGGGGCCACCTCATATGGCTACACCTTC.

V gene TRBV6-5 combines with J gene TRBJ2-1, with D possibly called TRBD1 or TRBD2 (5 bases each). The CDR3 sequence is 14 residues long. V lost 7 bases and J lost 6, with 16 bases in between. Germline V gene data show CDR1 as MNHEY and CDR2 as SVGAGI. The CDR3 loop is CASIPGTEGNEQFF. The CDR3 nucleotides are TGTGCCAGCATCCCAGGGACGGAAGGCAATGAGCAGTTCTTC.

There are many counts of this clonotype. The chain has TRBV7-8 and TRBJ2-1; TRBD2 aligns across 7 bases. CDR1 is SGHVS, CDR2 FQNEAQ, per germline. J lost 0 bases, V lost 5 bases, and 1 base had no gene match. The CDR3 totals 14 residues. The CDR3 DNA follows: TGTGCCAGCAGCCGACTAGCCTCCTACAATGAGCAGTTCTTC. Protein: CASSRLASYNEQFF.

This clonotype was seen ten or more times. J is TRBJ1-6 and V is TRBV28, with 9 nucleotides matching TRBD1. Unmatched junction bases numbered 12, after V lost 5 bases and J lost 16 bases. Looked up from germline, CDR1 is MDHEN and CDR2 is SYDVKM. The CDR3 spans 14 residues. CDR3 sequence (DNA): TGTGCCAGCAGTCGGGACAGGGTCATTTCATCTCTCCACTTT. Residues: CASSRDRVISSLHF.

This clonotype was seen at least ten times. The rearrangement uses TRBV29-1 and TRBJ2-5; a weak D match, TRBD1 (5 bases). The CDR3 is 12 residues long. Trimming took off 2 bases at V and 4 bases at J, with 8 bases between the two ends. Germline CDR1 is SQVTM and CDR2 is ANQGSEA. CDR3 bases: TGCAGCGTTGAAACCAGGGCAGAGACCCAGTACTTC. Protein: CSVETRAETQYF.